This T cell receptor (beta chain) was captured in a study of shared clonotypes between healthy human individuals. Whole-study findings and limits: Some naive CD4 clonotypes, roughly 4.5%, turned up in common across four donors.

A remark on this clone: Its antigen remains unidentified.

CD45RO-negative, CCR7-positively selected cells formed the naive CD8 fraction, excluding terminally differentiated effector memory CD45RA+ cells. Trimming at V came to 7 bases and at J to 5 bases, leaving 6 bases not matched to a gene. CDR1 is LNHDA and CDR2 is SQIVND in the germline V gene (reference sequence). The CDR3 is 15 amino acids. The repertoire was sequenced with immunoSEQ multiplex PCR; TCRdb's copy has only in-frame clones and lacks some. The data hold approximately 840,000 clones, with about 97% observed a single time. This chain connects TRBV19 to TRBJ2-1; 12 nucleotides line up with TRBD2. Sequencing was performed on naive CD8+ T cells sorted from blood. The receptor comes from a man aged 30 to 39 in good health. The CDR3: CASTWTSGTHNEQFF. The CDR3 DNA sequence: TGTGCCAGTACCTGGACTAGCGGGACCCACAATGAGCAGTTCTTC.